These 6 T cell receptor beta chains were all obtained from the same sample, sequenced in a study of identical twins. TCRdb called the 5' RACE reads again in MiXCR, with one record for every CDR3 protein. This sample has approximately 530,000 distinct CDR3 sequences; more than 20% occur once, and the top ten carry approximately 0.48%. The sample also formed part of further work on yellow fever vaccine responses in identical twins.

The sequencing input was CD4+ T cells sorted from blood. Source of these receptors: a woman under 30 in good health.

The V gene is TRBV24-1, the J gene TRBJ1-5; 7 bases line up with TRBD1. CDR3 length: 14 residues. The germline gives CDR1 KGHDR, CDR2 SFDVKD. Trimming cost V 3 bases and J 3 bases; bases outside gene matches: 1. CDR3 in amino acids: CATSDDRANQPQHF. The DNA of the CDR3 is TGTGCCACCAGTGATGACAGGGCCAATCAGCCCCAGCATTTT.

The CDR3 region has the DNA TGTGCCAGCACCCCGGTGGGCAGGGGGCGAGATACGCAGTATTTT. It specifies CASTPVGRGRDTQYF. This sequence joins TRBV6-1 and TRBJ2-3; 8 bases align to TRBD1. The CDR3 runs to 15 residues. Germline CDR1 MNHNS, CDR2 SASEGT. V lost 7 bases to trimming and J lost 5 bases; unmatched junction nucleotides: 11.

This clonotype appeared a few times. This chain connects TRBV28 to TRBJ2-1, with 15 bases aligning to TRBD2. Germline lookup yields CDR1 MDHEN and CDR2 SYDVKM. V trimming: 3 bases; J trimming: 3 bases; junction bases outside the gene matches: 9. CDR3 length equals 19 residues. The CDR3 sequence is CASSFTPGTSGRIYNEQFF. CDR3 sequence (DNA): TGTGCCAGCAGTTTCACCCCCGGGACTAGCGGGAGGATCTACAATGAGCAGTTCTTC.

This chain joins TRBV2 and TRBJ2-1; 9 bases are a match to TRBD2. With 11 bases clipped from V and 0 bases from J, the junction kept 17 bases outside the gene matches. This CDR3 contains 18 residues. CDR1 and CDR2 from the germline V gene are SNHLY and FYNNEI. CDR3 loop: CAFRRPLHSGSSYNEQFF. The CDR3 nucleotides read TGTGCCTTCAGAAGACCCCTTCATAGCGGGAGCTCCTACAATGAGCAGTTCTTC.

The chain uses TRBV15 and TRBJ2-1, with TRBD2 as a possible D gene (6 bases). Germline CDR1 is LNHNV and CDR2 is YYDKDF (reference sequence). The ends were cut back, 1 base at V and 0 bases at J, with 13 bases in the middle. CDR3 length: 17 amino acids. The CDR3 DNA sequence: TGTGCCACCAGCAGAGCCGTAGCGGTAAGCTCCTACAATGAGCAGTTCTTC. This sequence encodes CATSRAVAVSSYNEQFF.

This clonotype was seen a handful of times. V gene TRBV7-2 combines with J gene TRBJ2-2, with 10 bases matching TRBD2. The CDR3 is 16 amino acids. V gave up 4 bases and J gave up 5 bases; unmatched junction bases: 7. Germline CDR1 reads SGHTA; CDR2 reads FQGNSA. This CDR3 is CASSSSSGRRTGELFF. Here the CDR3 DNA reads TGTGCCAGCAGCTCGAGTAGCGGGAGGAGGACCGGGGAGCTGTTTTTT. Variable domain in full (rest from reference TRBV7-2 and TRBJ2-2): GAGVSQSPSNKVTEKGKDVELRCDPISGHTALYWYRQSLGQGLEFLIYFQGNSAPDKSGLPSDRFSAERTGGSVSTLTIQRTQQEDSAVYLCASSSSSGRRTGELFFGEGSRLTVL.